The source of this TCR beta chain is a study of cytomegalovirus exposure and HLA in healthy donors. The CDR3 covers 14 residues. V lost 6 bases and J lost 2, with 14 bases in between. Germline V gene lookup returns CDR1 WNHNN and CDR2 SYGVQD (reference sequence). Vbeta (60) and Jbeta (13) primers were used in the PCR. Using immunoSEQ multiplex PCR, the repertoire was profiled, and TCRdb retains in-frame clones only, with some absent. Its clone listing holds 100,000 to 150,000 clones. This sequence originates from a man between 18 and 35 years old in good health and CMV-seronegative. This chain connects TRBV10-1 to TRBJ2-7; tentatively, D is TRBD2 (6 bases). The sequenced sample consisted of PBMCs. CDR3 in amino acids: CASSRGDRPYEQYF. CDR3 sequence (DNA): TGCGCCAGCAGCCGCGGGGATAGACCCTACGAGCAGTACTTC.